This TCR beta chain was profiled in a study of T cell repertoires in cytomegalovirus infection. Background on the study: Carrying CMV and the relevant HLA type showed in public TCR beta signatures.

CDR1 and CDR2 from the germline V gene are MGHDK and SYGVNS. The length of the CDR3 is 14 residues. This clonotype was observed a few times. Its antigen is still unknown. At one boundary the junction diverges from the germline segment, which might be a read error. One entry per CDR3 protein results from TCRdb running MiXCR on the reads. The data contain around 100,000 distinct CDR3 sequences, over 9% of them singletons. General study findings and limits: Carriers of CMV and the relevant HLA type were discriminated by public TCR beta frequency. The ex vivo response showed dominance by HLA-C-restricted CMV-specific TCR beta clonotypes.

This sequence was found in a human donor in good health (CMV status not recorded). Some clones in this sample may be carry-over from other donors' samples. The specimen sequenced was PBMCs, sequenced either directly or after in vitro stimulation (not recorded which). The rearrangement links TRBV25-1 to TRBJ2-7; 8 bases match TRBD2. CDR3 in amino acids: CASSELGSGGAVRF. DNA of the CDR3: TGTGCCAGCAGTGAATTAGGGTCGGGGGGGGCAGTCCGCTTC.